These 29 T cell receptor beta chains share one sample of origin, sequenced in a study of human T cells and chemical hapten exposure. Time point here: healthy volunteer bleed at 2 weeks. Whole blood, unfractionated, served as the material for total RNA extraction. From the RACE reads, TCRdb called clonotypes with MiXCR, one entry per CDR3 protein. The sample holds approximately 90,000 distinct CDR3 sequences, approximately 10% seen once. The sample was whole blood. These receptors were collected from a female donor in good health. Some clones in this sample may be carry-over from other donors' samples.

This clonotype came up a few times. The chain joins TRBV30 to TRBJ1-5, with a tentative D call TRBD1 (5 bases). In germline, CDR1 is GTSNPN, CDR2 SVGIG (reference sequence). CDR3 length equals 14 residues. V dropped 4 bases and J dropped 7 bases, with 17 bases sitting between them. The CDR3 bases are TGTGCCTGGACCCAAACGGGGGGAGGGCAGCCCCAGCATTTT. Amino acids: CAWTQTGGGQPQHF.

This clonotype was seen at least ten times. The V gene is TRBV2, the J gene TRBJ1-4, with D uncertain. The CDR3 runs to 16 residues. Trimming removed 8 bases at V and 0 bases at J, with 16 bases between. Per the germline V gene, CDR1 is SNHLY and CDR2 is FYNNEI. The CDR3, as DNA: TGTGCCAGCGGCAACCTATTATCCGCAACTAATGAAAAACTGTTTTTT. Its translation is CASGNLLSATNEKLFF.

The chain employs TRBV16 and TRBJ1-6, with unresolved D. Germline CDR1 reads KGHSY; CDR2 reads FQNENV. V gave up 1 base and J gave up 6 bases, with 10 bases separating them. The CDR3 runs to 15 residues. CDR3 nucleotides: TGTGCCAGCAGCCAATTCTCAGGAGCTAATTCACCCCTCCACTTT. It codes for CASSQFSGANSPLHF.

This clonotype was recorded at least ten times. The rearrangement joins TRBV20-1 to TRBJ2-1; perhaps TRBD1 as D (6 bases). Trimming cost V 4 bases and J 3 bases, with 7 bases left between them. CDR3 length: 12 residues. Germline loops: CDR1 DFQATT, CDR2 SNEGSKA (reference sequence). Here the CDR3 reads CSATDSYNEQFF. CDR3 in DNA: TGCAGTGCTACGGACAGCTACAATGAGCAGTTCTTC.

This clonotype was seen a handful of times. The chain uses TRBV5-1 and TRBJ2-3; tentatively, D is TRBD1 (6 bases). Per the germline V gene, CDR1 is SGHRS and CDR2 is YFSETQ. The CDR3 extends over 14 amino acids. The ends were cut back, 3 bases at V and 3 bases at J, with 11 bases in the middle. CDR3: CASSWTETTDTQYF. CDR3 in DNA: TGCGCCAGCAGCTGGACAGAAACTACAGATACGCAGTATTTT.

This clonotype was seen ten or more times. The rearrangement joins TRBV29-1 to TRBJ2-7, with TRBD2 identical over 10 bases. The trim removed 0 bases at V and 3 bases at J, leaving 5 bases unmatched. CDR3 length: 15 amino acids. Germline CDR1 is SQVTM and CDR2 is ANQGSEA. The CDR3 DNA is TGCAGCGTTGAAGAATCCCTAGCGGGAGACTACGAGCAGTACTTC. It specifies CSVEESLAGDYEQYF.

The table lists this clonotype with a few counts. The rearrangement joins TRBV12-3 or TRBV12-4 to TRBJ2-3, with 9 nucleotides matching TRBD2. This CDR3 comprises 15 residues. Trimming removed 3 bases from V and 5 bases from J; junction bases left unmatched: 6. CDR3 amino acids: CASSFLAGVGDTQYF. For the CDR3, the DNA is TGTGCCAGCAGTTTCTTAGCGGGAGTTGGAGATACGCAGTATTTT.

This clonotype was observed a few times. This chain links TRBV12-5 with TRBJ2-5, with 9 bases aligning to TRBD1. The germline V gene encodes CDR1 LGHNT and CDR2 FRNRAP. The CDR3 has 18 amino acids. Unmatched junction bases numbered 16, after V lost 4 bases and J lost 4 bases. In nucleotides, the CDR3 is TGTGCTAGTGGTTCGCCGGGACAGGGCTCGAAAGATAGAGAGACCCAGTACTTC. This codes for CASGSPGQGSKDRETQYF.

By its share, this clonotype is medium-sized. This chain links TRBV6-5 with TRBJ2-3, with unresolved D. V was trimmed by 7 bases and J by 0 bases, leaving 5 bases between them. CDR3 length: 12 residues. Germline values: CDR1 MNHEY, CDR2 SVGAGI. The CDR3 spells CASISSTDTQYF. As DNA, the CDR3 is TGTGCCAGCATTTCTAGCACAGATACGCAGTATTTT.

There are a few counts of this clonotype. The J gene is TRBJ1-1, the V gene TRBV14, with D unclear. Trimming took off 1 base at V and 6 bases at J, with 6 bases between the two ends. The CDR3 runs 12 residues. CDR1 is SGHDN, CDR2 FVKESK, per germline. CDR3 sequence (DNA): TGTGCCAGCAGCCAAGTCCAGGCTGAAGCTTTCTTT. Translating it yields CASSQVQAEAFF.

The gene calls are TRBV30 and TRBJ2-7; 10 bases fit TRBD1. The CDR3 is made up of 14 amino acids. CDR1 and CDR2 (germline): GTSNPN, SVGIG (reference sequence). The ends lost 3 bases at V and 3 bases at J; junction bases unmatched: 5. Here the CDR3 DNA reads TGTGCCTGGAGAGCCGGGACAGGGGTCTACGAGCAGTACTTC. Its protein product is CAWRAGTGVYEQYF.

This chain links TRBV2 with TRBJ2-1; TRBD2 matches at 10 bases. CDR3 length: 12 residues. Germline-derived CDR1 and CDR2 are SNHLY and FYNNEI. The trim removed 4 bases at V and 13 bases at J, leaving 4 bases unmatched. CDR3 nucleotide sequence: TGTGCCAGCAGTGGACTAGCGGGTGGACAGTTCTTC. It translates to CASSGLAGGQFF.

This clonotype was found a few times. This rearrangement joins TRBV9 to TRBJ1-6; TRBD1 is a possible D gene (5 bases). From germline, CDR1 is SGDLS and CDR2 YYNGEE. V dropped 4 bases and J dropped 8 bases, with 22 bases sitting between them. The CDR3 has 17 residues. Here the CDR3 DNA reads TGTGCCAGCAGCTCCCTCGCAGGGATTGATTTGGATTCACCCCTCCACTTT. It codes for CASSSLAGIDLDSPLHF.

To note about this clonotype: Since a much larger clone is just one base distant, this may be a read error. V gene TRBV6-4 combines with J gene TRBJ2-1, with 10 bases fitting TRBD2. This CDR3 is 16 amino acids long. Looked up from germline, CDR1 is MRHNA and CDR2 is SNTAGT. J gave up 4 bases and V 4 bases, and 7 bases lay outside the gene matches. CDR3 coding DNA: TGTGCCAGCAGTGTAAGCTCAGCGGGAGGGTACAATGAGCAGTTCTTC. It yields the protein CASSVSSAGGYNEQFF.

Concerning this clonotype: The junction departs from the called germline gene at one end, perhaps through a read error. The CDR3 loop reads CATSARNTDTQYF. The CDR3 coding sequence is TGTGCCACAAGTGCTAGAAACACAGATACGCAGTATTTT. The V call is TRBV24-1, the J call TRBJ2-3, with D unclear. Germline CDR1 KGHDR, CDR2 SFDVKD. This CDR3 spans 13 amino acids.

This clonotype appeared a few times. V gene TRBV6-1 combines with J gene TRBJ2-3; a possible D gene is TRBD2 (6 bases). Trimming removed 9 bases from V and 2 bases from J, with 15 bases in between. The CDR3 has 14 residues. Per the germline V gene, CDR1 is MNHNS and CDR2 is SASEGT. The CDR3 DNA reads as TGTGCCAGTGAGCCGGGACTGAACACAGATACGCAGTATTTT. The encoded protein is CASEPGLNTDTQYF.

The rearrangement links TRBV6-2 or TRBV6-3 to TRBJ2-7; D is possibly TRBD2 (5 bases). There are 22 residues in the CDR3. Germline V gene lookup returns CDR1 MNHEY and CDR2 SVGEGT. The V and J ends lost 2 bases and 2 bases respectively, with 34 bases between them. CDR3 sequence reads: CASSYRVKLRVRSGALTYEQYF. The CDR3 DNA reads as TGTGCCAGCAGTTACCGGGTTAAGCTTCGGGTTCGAAGCGGCGCGCTGACCTACGAGCAGTACTTC.

This clonotype was seen a handful of times. The chain employs TRBV9 and TRBJ2-7, with TRBD1 identical over 8 bases. Germline V gene data show CDR1 as SGDLS and CDR2 as YYNGEE. The CDR3 runs to 14 residues. With V trimmed by 6 bases and J by 2 bases, 7 bases remained unmatched. This chain's CDR3 is CASTQGDRPYEQYF. DNA for the CDR3: TGTGCCAGCACGCAGGGGGACAGGCCCTACGAGCAGTACTTC.

V gene TRBV7-9 combines with J gene TRBJ1-5; no firm D call. Germline V gives CDR1 SEHNR, CDR2 FQNEAQ (reference sequence). Trimming stripped 4 bases from V and 7 bases from J, with 8 bases between. The CDR3 is 12 amino acids. Written as DNA, the CDR3 is TGTGCCAGCAGCTCCGCAGTACAGCCCCAGCATTTT. Translated, it gives CASSSAVQPQHF.

This clonotype was counted between two and nine times. This rearrangement joins TRBV6-2 or TRBV6-3 to TRBJ2-1, with TRBD2 identical over 9 bases. Germline V CDR1 and CDR2: MNHEY, SVGEGT. This CDR3 is built from 15 residues. Trimming cost V 11 bases and J 4 bases; bases outside gene matches: 12. In DNA, the CDR3 is TGTGCCTCCCGACCCGGGACTAGCAAATACAATGAGCAGTTCTTC. This gives the protein CASRPGTSKYNEQFF.

The sample holds many counts of this clonotype. V is TRBV10-2 and J is TRBJ2-1, with 14 nucleotides matching TRBD2. The V gene end was trimmed by 6 bases and the J gene end by 9 bases; junction bases not matched to a gene: 7. CDR1 is WSHSY and CDR2 is SAAADI in the germline V gene. The CDR3 contains 15 residues. The CDR3 region has the DNA TGCGCCAGCAGCCGGGGACTAGCGGGAGTTGGTGAGCAGTTCTTC. Its translation: CASSRGLAGVGEQFF.

The table lists this clonotype with many counts. V is TRBV2 and J is TRBJ1-1; 11 bases are shared with TRBD1. CDR3 length: 13 residues. V shed 10 bases and J 10 bases; nucleotides not matched to a gene: 11. Germline lookup yields CDR1 SNHLY and CDR2 FYNNEI. The CDR3 loop is CANQGTGGQGAFF. In nucleotides, the CDR3 is TGTGCCAACCAGGGGACAGGGGGGCAGGGAGCTTTCTTT.

V gene TRBV15 combines with J gene TRBJ2-1; 10 nucleotides line up with TRBD2. J gave up 8 bases and V 7 bases, and 11 bases lay outside the gene matches. CDR1 and CDR2 from the germline V gene are LNHNV and YYDKDF (reference sequence). The CDR3 runs to 15 residues. CDR3 in DNA: TGTGCCACCACCCGACCCCTAGCGGGAGTAGATGAGCAGTTCTTC. Its translation: CATTRPLAGVDEQFF.

The V call is TRBV15, the J call TRBJ2-3; D is ambiguous. V was shortened by 0 bases and J by 1 base, with 8 bases between the two germline ends. The V gene's germline CDR1 is LNHNV and CDR2 YYDKDF (reference sequence). The CDR3 is 15 residues long. CDR3 loop: CATSRDGLRTDTQYF. The CDR3 DNA is TGTGCCACCAGCAGAGATGGGCTCCGCACAGATACGCAGTATTTT.

This clonotype was counted between two and nine times. V and J are TRBV7-9 and TRBJ1-5; 9 positions match TRBD1. Unmatched junction bases numbered 6, after V lost 5 bases and J lost 7 bases. The CDR3 spans 14 residues. Germline CDR1 SEHNR, CDR2 FQNEAQ (reference sequence). DNA of the CDR3: TGTGCCAGCAGCCCCGGGACAGGGAAACAGCCCCAGCATTTT. Translated, it gives CASSPGTGKQPQHF.

At least ten counts were recorded for this clonotype. This chain joins TRBV28 and TRBJ1-5; D remains ambiguous. The CDR3 has 16 residues. The V end was cut by 1 base, the J end by 3 bases, with 13 bases between. Germline values: CDR1 MDHEN, CDR2 SYDVKM. As DNA, the CDR3 is TGTGCCAGCAGTTTATACGGCCGACGGCACAATCAGCCCCAGCATTTT. Its translation: CASSLYGRRHNQPQHF.

In its sample, this clonotype was seen many times. J is TRBJ1-1 and V is TRBV20-1; D gene uncertain. CDR1 is DFQATT, CDR2 SNEGSKA, per germline (reference sequence). CDR3 size: 13 residues. V was clipped by 3 bases and J by 3 bases, with 11 bases between them. The CDR3 reads CSASYSTDTEAFF. The CDR3 DNA reads TGCAGTGCTAGTTACAGTACGGACACTGAAGCTTTCTTT.

This rearrangement joins TRBV4-1 to TRBJ1-1; 7 nucleotides align to TRBD1. CDR3 size: 13 residues. Germline V gene lookup returns CDR1 MGHRA and CDR2 YSYEKL. V shed 5 bases and J 6 bases; nucleotides not matched to a gene: 6. CDR3 in amino acids: CASSRGLGSEAFF. In nucleotides, the CDR3 is TGCGCCAGCAGCAGGGGGCTGGGATCTGAAGCTTTCTTT.

This clonotype has just a few counts. The chain has TRBV2 and TRBJ2-2; 13 bases align to TRBD2. The junction had 12 bases not matched to a gene; V was cut back by 7 bases and J by 4 bases. Germline V lookup: CDR1 SNHLY, CDR2 FYNNEI. CDR3 length equals 18 residues. The CDR3 nucleotides read TGTGCCAGCAAAAGGTCCGCCGGACTAGCGGGAGTCACCGGGGAGCTGTTTTTT. Translating it yields CASKRSAGLAGVTGELFF.